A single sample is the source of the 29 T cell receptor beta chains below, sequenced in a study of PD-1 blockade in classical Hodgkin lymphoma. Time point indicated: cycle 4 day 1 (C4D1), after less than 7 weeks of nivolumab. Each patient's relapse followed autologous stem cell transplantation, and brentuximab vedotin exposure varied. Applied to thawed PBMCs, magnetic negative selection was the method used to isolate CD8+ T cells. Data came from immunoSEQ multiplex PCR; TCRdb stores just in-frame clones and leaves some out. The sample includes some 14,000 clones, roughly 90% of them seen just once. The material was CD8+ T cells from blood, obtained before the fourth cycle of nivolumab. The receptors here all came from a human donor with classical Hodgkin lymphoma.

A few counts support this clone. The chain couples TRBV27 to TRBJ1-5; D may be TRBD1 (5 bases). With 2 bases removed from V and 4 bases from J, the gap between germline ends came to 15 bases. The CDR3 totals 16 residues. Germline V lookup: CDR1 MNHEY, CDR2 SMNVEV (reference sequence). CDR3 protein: CASSLGGLLTNQPQHF. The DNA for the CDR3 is TGTGCCAGCAGTTTAGGGGGACTCCTGACGAATCAGCCCCAGCATTTT.

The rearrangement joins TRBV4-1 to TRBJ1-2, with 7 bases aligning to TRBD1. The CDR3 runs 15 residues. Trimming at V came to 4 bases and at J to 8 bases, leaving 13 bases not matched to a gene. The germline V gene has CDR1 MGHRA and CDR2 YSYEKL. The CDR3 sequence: CASSPVLQGMGGYTF. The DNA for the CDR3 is TGCGCCAGCAGCCCCGTCTTACAGGGGATGGGCGGCTACACCTTC.

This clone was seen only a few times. The CDR3 reads CASSIGAGLNQPQHF. In DNA form, the CDR3 reads TGTGCCAGTAGTATTGGGGCAGGTCTCAATCAGCCCCAGCATTTT. The chain has TRBV19 and TRBJ1-5, with a possible D match to TRBD1 (5 bases). This CDR3 is built from 15 residues. The V gene lost 3 bases and the J gene lost 3 bases, with 12 bases spanning the gap. Germline loops: CDR1 LNHDA, CDR2 SQIVND (reference sequence). Full variable domain (missing parts from reference TRBV19 and TRBJ1-5): DGGITQSPKYLFRKEGQNVTLSCEQNLNHDAMYWYRQDPGQGLRLIYYSQIVNDFQKGDIAEGYSVSREKKESFPLTVTSAQKNPTAFYLCASSIGAGLNQPQHFGDGTRLSIL.

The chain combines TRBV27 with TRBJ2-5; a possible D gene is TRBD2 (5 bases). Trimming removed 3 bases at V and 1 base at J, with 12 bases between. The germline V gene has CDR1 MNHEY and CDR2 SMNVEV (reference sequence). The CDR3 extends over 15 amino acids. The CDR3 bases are TGTGCCAGCAGTTTCTTACGGGGTTTCCAAGAGACCCAGTACTTC. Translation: CASSFLRGFQETQYF.

The CDR3 region has the DNA TGTGCCAGCAGCTATAGCGGCACAGATACGCAGTATTTT. Protein product: CASSYSGTDTQYF. The rearrangement uses TRBV13 and TRBJ2-3; possible D gene TRBD2, 5 bases. The CDR3 covers 13 residues. Trimming removed 4 bases from V and 1 base from J, with 6 bases in between. Germline V gene data show CDR1 as PRHDT and CDR2 as FYEKMQ (reference sequence).

The CDR3 DNA is TGTGCCAGTAGGCAGGTATCTGGGGCCAACGTCCTGACTTTC. This translates into CASRQVSGANVLTF. The chain combines TRBV19 with TRBJ2-6; D unclear. V was trimmed by 6 bases and J by 1 base, leaving 7 bases between them. From germline, CDR1 is LNHDA and CDR2 SQIVND (reference sequence). This CDR3 is 14 amino acids long. Looking up the rest from reference TRBV19 and TRBJ2-6 gives the full variable domain: DGGITQSPKYLFRKEGQNVTLSCEQNLNHDAMYWYRQDPGQGLRLIYYSQIVNDFQKGDIAEGYSVSREKKESFPLTVTSAQKNPTAFYLCASRQVSGANVLTFGAGSRLTVL.

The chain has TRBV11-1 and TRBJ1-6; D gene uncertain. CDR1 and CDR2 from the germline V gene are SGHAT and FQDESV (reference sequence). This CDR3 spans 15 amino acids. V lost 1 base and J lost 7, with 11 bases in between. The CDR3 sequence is CASSLGTTENSPLHF. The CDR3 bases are TGTGCCAGCAGCTTAGGAACTACAGAGAATTCACCCCTCCACTTT.

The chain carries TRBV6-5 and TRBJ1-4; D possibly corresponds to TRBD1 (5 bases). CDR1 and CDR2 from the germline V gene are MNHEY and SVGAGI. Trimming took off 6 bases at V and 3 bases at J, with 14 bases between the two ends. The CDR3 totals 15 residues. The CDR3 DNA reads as TGTGCCAGCAGGGGGACCAGTGCAGCTAATGAAAAACTGTTTTTT. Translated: CASRGTSAANEKLFF.

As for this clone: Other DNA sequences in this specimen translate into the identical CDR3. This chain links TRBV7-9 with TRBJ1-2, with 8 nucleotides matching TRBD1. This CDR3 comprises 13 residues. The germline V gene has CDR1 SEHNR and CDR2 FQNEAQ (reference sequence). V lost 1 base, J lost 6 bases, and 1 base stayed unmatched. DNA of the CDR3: TGTGCCAGCAGCTTAGGGACAGGGAATGGCTACACCTTC. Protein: CASSLGTGNGYTF.

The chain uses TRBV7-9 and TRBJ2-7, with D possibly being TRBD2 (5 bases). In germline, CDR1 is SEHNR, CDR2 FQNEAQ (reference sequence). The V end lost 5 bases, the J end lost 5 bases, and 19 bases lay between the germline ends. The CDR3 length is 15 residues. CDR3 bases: TGTGCCAGCAGCCCCCCGCGGTCAGGAGGCCACGAGCAGTACTTC. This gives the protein CASSPPRSGGHEQYF.

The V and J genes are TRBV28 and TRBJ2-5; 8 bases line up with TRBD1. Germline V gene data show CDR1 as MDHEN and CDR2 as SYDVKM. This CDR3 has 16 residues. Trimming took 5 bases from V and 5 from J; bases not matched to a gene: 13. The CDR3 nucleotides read TGTGCCAGCAGTCCTCGGACAGGGCCTAGCTTGGAGACCCAGTACTTC. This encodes CASSPRTGPSLETQYF.

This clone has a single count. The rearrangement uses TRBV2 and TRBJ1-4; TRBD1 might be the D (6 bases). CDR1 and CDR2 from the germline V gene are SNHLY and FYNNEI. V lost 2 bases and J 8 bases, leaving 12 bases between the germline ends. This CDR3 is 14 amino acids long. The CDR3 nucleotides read TGTGCCAGCAGTGAAATGGGGGCAGGAGAAAAACTGTTTTTT. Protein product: CASSEMGAGEKLFF.

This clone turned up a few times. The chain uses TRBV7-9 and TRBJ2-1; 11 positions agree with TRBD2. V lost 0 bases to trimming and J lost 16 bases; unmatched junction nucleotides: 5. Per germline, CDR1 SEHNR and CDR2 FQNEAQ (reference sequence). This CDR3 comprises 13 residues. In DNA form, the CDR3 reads TGTGCCAGCAGCTTAGCCCTTAGCGGGAGGGCTTTCTTC. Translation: CASSLALSGRAFF.

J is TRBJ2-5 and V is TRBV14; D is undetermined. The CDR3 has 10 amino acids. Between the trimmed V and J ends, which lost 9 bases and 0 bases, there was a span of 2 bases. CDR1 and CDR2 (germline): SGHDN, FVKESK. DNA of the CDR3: TGTGCCAGAAACCAAGAGACCCAGTACTTC. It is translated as CARNQETQYF.

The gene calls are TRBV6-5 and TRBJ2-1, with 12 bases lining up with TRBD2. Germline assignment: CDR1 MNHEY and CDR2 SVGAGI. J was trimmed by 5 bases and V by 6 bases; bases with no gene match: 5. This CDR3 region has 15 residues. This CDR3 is CASSFWTSGDNEQFF. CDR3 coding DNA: TGTGCCAGCAGCTTCTGGACTAGCGGGGACAATGAGCAGTTCTTC.

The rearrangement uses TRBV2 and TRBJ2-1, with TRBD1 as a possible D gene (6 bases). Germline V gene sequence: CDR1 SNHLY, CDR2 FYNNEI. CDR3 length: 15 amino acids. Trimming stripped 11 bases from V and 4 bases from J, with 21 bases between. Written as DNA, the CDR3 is TGTGCCGGACCACGGATTGGGGGCGATTACAATGAGCAGTTCTTC. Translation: CAGPRIGGDYNEQFF.

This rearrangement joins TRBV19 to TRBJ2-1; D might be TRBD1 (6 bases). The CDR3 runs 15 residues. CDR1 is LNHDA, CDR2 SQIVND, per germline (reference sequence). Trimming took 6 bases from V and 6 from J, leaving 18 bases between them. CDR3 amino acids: CASRLGTTQFNEQFF. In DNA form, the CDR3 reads TGTGCCAGTAGGTTAGGGACAACCCAGTTCAATGAGCAGTTCTTC.

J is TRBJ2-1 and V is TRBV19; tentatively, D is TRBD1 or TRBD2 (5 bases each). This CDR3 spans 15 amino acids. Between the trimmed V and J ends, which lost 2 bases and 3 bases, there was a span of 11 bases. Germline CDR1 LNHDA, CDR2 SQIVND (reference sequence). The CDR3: CASSIRWGNYNEQFF. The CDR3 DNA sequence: TGTGCCAGTAGTATAAGGTGGGGGAACTACAATGAGCAGTTCTTC.

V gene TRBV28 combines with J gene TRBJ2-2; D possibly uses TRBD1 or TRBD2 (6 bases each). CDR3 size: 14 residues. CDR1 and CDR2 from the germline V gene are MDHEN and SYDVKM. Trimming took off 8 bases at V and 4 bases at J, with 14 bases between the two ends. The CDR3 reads CASRGGLGTGELFF. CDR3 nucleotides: TGTGCCAGCCGAGGGGGGCTGGGCACCGGGGAGCTGTTTTTT.

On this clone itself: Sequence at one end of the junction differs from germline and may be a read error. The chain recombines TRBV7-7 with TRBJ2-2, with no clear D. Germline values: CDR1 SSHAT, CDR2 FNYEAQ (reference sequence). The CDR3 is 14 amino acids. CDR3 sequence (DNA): TGTGCTAGCAGCTTAAATCAGAACACCGGGGAGCTGTTTTTT. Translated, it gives CASSLNQNTGELFF. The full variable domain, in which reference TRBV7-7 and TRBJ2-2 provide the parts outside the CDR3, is GAGVSQSPRYKVTKRGQDVTLRCDPISSHATLYWYQQALGQGPEFLTYFNYEAQPDKSGLPSDRFSAERPEGSISTLTIQRTEQRDSAMYRCASSLNQNTGELFFGEGSRLTVL.

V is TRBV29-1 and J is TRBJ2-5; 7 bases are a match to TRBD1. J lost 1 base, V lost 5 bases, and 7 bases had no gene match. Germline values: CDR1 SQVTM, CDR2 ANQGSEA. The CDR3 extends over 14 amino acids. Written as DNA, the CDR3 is TGCAGCGTTTACCCGGGACAGCCCCAAGAGACCCAGTACTTC. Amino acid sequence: CSVYPGQPQETQYF.

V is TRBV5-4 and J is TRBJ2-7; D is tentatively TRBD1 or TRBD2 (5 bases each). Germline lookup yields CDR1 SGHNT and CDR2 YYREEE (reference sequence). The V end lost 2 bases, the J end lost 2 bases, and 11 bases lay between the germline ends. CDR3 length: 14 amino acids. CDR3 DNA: TGTGCCAGCAGCTTTGAGGGGTTGACCTACGAGCAGTACTTC. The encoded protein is CASSFEGLTYEQYF.

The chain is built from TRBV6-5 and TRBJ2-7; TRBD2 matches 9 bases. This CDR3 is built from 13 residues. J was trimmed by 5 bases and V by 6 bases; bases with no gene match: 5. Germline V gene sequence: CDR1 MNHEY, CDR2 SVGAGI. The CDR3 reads CASSSGLAHEQYF. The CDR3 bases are TGTGCCAGCAGCTCGGGACTAGCTCACGAGCAGTACTTC.

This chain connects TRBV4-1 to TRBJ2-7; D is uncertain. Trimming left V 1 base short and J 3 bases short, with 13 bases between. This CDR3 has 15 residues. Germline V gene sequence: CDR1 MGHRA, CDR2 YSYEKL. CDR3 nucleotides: TGCGCCAGCAGCCAAGGGGAAAACTACGGCTACGAGCAGTACTTC. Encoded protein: CASSQGENYGYEQYF.

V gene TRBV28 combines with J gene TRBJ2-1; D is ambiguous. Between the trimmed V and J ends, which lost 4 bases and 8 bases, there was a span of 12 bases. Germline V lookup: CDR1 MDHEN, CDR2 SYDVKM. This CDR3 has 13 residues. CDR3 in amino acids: CASSYADIHEQFF. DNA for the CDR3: TGTGCCAGCAGTTACGCCGACATCCATGAGCAGTTCTTC.

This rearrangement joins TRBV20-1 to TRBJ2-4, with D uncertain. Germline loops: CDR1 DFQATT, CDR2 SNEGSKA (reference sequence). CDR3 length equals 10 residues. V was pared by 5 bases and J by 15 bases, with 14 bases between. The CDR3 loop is CSAAPGPTYF. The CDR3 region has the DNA TGCAGTGCTGCCCCGGGCCCGACGTACTTC.

CDR3 loop: CASSPGTGGLDTQYF. CDR3 nucleotides: TGTGCCAGCAGCCCCGGGACAGGGGGCTTAGATACGCAGTATTTT. The chain combines TRBV6-5 with TRBJ2-3; TRBD1 aligns across 12 bases. V gave up 6 bases and J gave up 5 bases; unmatched junction bases: 6. The CDR3 is made up of 15 amino acids. CDR1 is MNHEY, CDR2 SVGAGI, per germline.

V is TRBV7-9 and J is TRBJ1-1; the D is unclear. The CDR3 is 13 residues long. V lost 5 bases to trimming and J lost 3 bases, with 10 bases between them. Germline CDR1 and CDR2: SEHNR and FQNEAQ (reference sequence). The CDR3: CASSPPGDTEAFF. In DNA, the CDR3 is TGTGCCAGCAGCCCCCCCGGGGACACTGAAGCTTTCTTT.

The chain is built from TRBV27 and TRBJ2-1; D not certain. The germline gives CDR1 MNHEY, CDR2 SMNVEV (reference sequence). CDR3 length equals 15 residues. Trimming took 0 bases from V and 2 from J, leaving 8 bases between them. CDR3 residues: CASSLSGSPYNEQFF. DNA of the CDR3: TGTGCCAGCAGTTTATCAGGGTCCCCCTACAATGAGCAGTTCTTC.